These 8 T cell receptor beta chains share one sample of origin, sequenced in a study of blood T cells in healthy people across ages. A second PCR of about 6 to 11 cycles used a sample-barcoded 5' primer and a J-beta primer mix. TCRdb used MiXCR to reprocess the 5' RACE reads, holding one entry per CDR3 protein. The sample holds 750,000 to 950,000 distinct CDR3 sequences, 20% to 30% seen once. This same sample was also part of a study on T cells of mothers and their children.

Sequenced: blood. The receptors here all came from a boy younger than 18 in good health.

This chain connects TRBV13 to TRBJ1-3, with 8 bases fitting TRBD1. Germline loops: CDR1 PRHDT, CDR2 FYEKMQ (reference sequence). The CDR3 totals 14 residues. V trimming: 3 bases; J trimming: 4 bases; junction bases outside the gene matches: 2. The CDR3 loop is CASSFRDRGNTIYF. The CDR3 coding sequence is TGTGCCAGCAGCTTCCGGGACAGGGGAAACACCATATATTTT.

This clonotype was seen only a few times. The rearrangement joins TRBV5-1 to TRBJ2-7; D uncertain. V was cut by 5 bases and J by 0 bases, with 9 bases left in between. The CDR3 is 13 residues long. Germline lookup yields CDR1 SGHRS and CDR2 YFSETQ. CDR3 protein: CASRMGSSYEQYF. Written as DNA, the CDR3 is TGCGCCAGCAGGATGGGAAGCTCCTACGAGCAGTACTTC.

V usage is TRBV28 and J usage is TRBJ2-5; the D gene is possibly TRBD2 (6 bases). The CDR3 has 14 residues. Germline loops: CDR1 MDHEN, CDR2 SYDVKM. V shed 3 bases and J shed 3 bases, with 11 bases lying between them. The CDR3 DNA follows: TGTGCCAGCAGTTTTCATCGGGGGAAAGAGACCCAGTACTTC. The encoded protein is CASSFHRGKETQYF. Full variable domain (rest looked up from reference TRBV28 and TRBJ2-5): DVKVTQSSRYLVKRTGEKVFLECVQDMDHENMFWYRQDPGLGLRLIYFSYDVKMKEKGDIPEGYSVSREKKERFSLILESASTNQTSMYLCASSFHRGKETQYFGPGTRLLVL.

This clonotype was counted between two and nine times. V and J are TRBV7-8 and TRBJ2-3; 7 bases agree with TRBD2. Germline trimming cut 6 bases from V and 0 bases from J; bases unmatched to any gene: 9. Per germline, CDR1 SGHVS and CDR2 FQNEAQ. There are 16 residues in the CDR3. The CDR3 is CASSRGTTTSTDTQYF. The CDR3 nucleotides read TGTGCCAGCAGTCGGGGGACTACGACTAGCACAGATACGCAGTATTTT.

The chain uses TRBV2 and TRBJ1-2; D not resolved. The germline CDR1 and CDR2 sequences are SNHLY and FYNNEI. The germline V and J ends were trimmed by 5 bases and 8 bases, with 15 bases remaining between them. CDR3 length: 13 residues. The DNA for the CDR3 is TGTGCCAGCAGTCCCGACTCCGCTAGGGGCTACACCTTC. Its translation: CASSPDSARGYTF.

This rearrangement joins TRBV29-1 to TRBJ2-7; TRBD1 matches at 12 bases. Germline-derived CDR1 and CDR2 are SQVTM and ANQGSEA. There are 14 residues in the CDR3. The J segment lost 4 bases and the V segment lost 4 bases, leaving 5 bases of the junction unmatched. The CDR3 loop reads CSVARGQGAYEQYF. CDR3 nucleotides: TGCAGCGTTGCAAGGGGACAGGGGGCATACGAGCAGTACTTC.

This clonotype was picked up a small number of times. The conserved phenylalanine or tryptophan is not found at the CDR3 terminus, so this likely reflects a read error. The CDR3 region has the DNA TGTGCCAGCAGCTTATGGGACAGGGGAATAAGGCGGTACGAGCAGTACCTC. Translation: CASSLWDRGIRRYEQYL. The chain links TRBV11-2 to TRBJ2-7; TRBD1 matches 10 bases. Germline trimming cut 2 bases from V and 4 bases from J; bases unmatched to any gene: 11. This CDR3 is 17 amino acids long. The germline CDR1 and CDR2 sequences are SGHAT and FQNNGV.

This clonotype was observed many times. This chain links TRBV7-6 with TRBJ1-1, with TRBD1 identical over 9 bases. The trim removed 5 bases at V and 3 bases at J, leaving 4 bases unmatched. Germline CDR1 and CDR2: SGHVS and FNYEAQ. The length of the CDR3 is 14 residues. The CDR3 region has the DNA TGTGCCAGCAGCCCCCGGGACAGGGACACTGAAGCTTTCTTT. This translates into CASSPRDRDTEAFF.